What follows are 5 T cell receptor beta chains derived from one specimen sequenced in a study of graft-versus-host responses after intestinal transplantation (dated by TCRdb to 2020 to 2023). Libraries were made using the immunoSEQ multiplex PCR assay. TCRdb provides this immuneACCESS table in a form limited to in-frame rearrangements. Some clones are lacking; in checked studies, under half of them reflect an unresolved V gene, and why the rest are absent is not known. The sample table records tens of thousands of clones; around 94% of these occur just once. About 0.76% of the sample belongs to the ten largest clones. Sequenced material: PBMCs, taken 16 days after intestinal transplant. Receptor source: a human patient who received an intestinal transplant, so some T cells may come from the graft donor.

This sequence joins TRBV30 and TRBJ1-6; 7 bases align to TRBD1. After removal of 8 bases from V and 8 bases from J, the junction contained 9 bases not matched to a gene. This CDR3 spans 13 amino acids. Germline CDR1 GTSNPN, CDR2 SVGIG (reference sequence). CDR3 nucleotides: TGTGCCCGCGAGGGGCAGGGGGATTCACCCCTCCACTTT. Protein product: CAREGQGDSPLHF.

The chain carries TRBV6-4 and TRBJ1-5; D unclear. CDR3 length equals 13 residues. The V and J ends lost 3 bases and 6 bases respectively, with 9 bases between them. The germline V gene encodes CDR1 MRHNA and CDR2 SNTAGT. The CDR3 bases are TGTGCCAGCAGTGAGGTCCCCTTTCAGCCCCAGCATTTT. Translating gives CASSEVPFQPQHF.

The count of this clone is one. The chain combines TRBV7-2 with TRBJ2-7, with D unresolved. There are 15 residues in the CDR3. Germline V gene sequence: CDR1 SGHTA, CDR2 FQGNSA. Trimming took off 5 bases at V and 2 bases at J, with 16 bases between the two ends. The CDR3: CASSPFGRTAYEQYF. The CDR3 nucleotides are TGTGCCAGCAGCCCCTTCGGGCGCACCGCCTACGAGCAGTACTTC.

V and J are TRBV30 and TRBJ1-3, with D unclear. The CDR3 consists of 11 residues. Germline CDR1 reads GTSNPN; CDR2 reads SVGIG (reference sequence). With 4 bases removed from V and 4 bases from J, the gap between germline ends came to 5 bases. CDR3 region: CAWKSGNTIYF. The CDR3 DNA follows: TGTGCCTGGAAAAGCGGAAACACCATATATTTT.

The chain links TRBV6-1 to TRBJ2-7, with no clear D. Germline assignment: CDR1 MNHNS and CDR2 SASEGT. V lost 2 bases and J 0 bases, leaving 8 bases between the germline ends. This CDR3 comprises 14 residues. The CDR3, as DNA: TGTGCCAGCAGTGAAAGGCCTAGCTCCTACGAGCAGTACTTC. Amino acid sequence: CASSERPSSYEQYF.